This T cell receptor (beta chain) was recovered during a study of PD-1 blockade in classical Hodgkin lymphoma. The CDR3 loop spans 13 amino acids. Trimming at V came to 2 bases and at J to 8 bases, leaving 4 bases not matched to a gene. From germline, CDR1 is ENHRY and CDR2 SYGVKD. Each patient relapsed following autologous stem cell transplantation, and prior brentuximab vedotin exposure differed. Sequenced by immunoSEQ multiplex PCR; TCRdb stores in-frame clones only, minus some. The sample lists around 20,000 clones; 80% to 90% were seen once. The rearrangement joins TRBV10-3 to TRBJ1-2; 8 bases map to TRBD1. Here the sequenced sample was peripheral blood mononuclear cells (PBMCs), taken before the second cycle of nivolumab. The clonotype originates from a human donor with classical Hodgkin lymphoma. The CDR3 sequence is CAISEGTGGGYTF. CDR3 nucleotide sequence: TGTGCCATCAGTGAGGGAACAGGGGGAGGCTACACCTTC.